This T cell receptor beta chain is drawn from a study of Tregs in tolerant kidney transplant recipients. In its sample, this clone was seen once. Its antigen is not identified. Germline V CDR1 and CDR2: SGDLS, YYNGEE. The ends lost 0 bases at V and 5 bases at J; junction bases unmatched: 6. The CDR3 consists of 15 residues. Libraries were prepared by immunoSEQ multiplex PCR; TCRdb keeps only in-frame clonotypes and omits some of them. This table has roughly 64,000 clones, around 87% appearing once. Study-wide findings and caveats: Tolerant patients' donor-specific Tregs expanded beyond overall Tregs, suggesting antigen-driven growth.

Mixed chimerism was transient after nonmyeloablative marrow transplants from related graft donors. The origin of this receptor is a human patient who received a combined kidney and bone marrow transplant. Some T cells may be the graft donor's. The chain employs TRBV9 and TRBJ2-5; 8 nucleotides match TRBD2. Sequenced here: CD4+ T cells from blood (PBMCs), sampled 6 months after the transplant. This CDR3 is CASSVGLSSGETQYF. CDR3 bases: TGTGCCAGCAGCGTAGGGTTGTCTAGCGGGGAGACCCAGTACTTC.